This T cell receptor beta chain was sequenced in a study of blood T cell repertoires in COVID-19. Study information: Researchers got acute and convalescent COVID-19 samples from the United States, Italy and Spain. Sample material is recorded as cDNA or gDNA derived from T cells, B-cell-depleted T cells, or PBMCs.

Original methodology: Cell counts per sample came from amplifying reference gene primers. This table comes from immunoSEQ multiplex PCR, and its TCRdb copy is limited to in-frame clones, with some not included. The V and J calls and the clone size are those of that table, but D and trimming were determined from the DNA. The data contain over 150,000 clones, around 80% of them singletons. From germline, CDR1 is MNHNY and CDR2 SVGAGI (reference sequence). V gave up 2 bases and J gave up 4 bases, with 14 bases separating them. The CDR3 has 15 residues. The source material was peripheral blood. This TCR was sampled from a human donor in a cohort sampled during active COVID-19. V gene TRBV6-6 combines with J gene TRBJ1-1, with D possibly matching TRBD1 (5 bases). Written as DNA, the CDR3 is TGTGCCAGCAGTTACCGTGGGGCTGTGGGCACTGAAGCTTTCTTT. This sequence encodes CASSYRGAVGTEAFF.